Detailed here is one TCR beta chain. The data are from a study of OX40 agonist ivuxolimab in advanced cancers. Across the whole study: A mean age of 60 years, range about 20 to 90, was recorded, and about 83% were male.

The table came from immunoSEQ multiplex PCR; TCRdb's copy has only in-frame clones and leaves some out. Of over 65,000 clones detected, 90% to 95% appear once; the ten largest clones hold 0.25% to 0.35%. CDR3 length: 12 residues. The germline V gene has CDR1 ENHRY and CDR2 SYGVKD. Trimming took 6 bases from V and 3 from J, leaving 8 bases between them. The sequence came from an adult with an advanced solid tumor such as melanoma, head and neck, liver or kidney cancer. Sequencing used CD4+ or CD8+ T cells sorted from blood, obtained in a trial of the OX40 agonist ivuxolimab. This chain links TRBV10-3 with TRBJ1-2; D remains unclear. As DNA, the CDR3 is TGTGCCATCAGGGGTGTGGACTATGGCTACACCTTC. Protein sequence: CAIRGVDYGYTF.